One sample yielded the 31 T cell receptor beta chains listed below, sequenced in a study of T cell changes during pregnancy in multiple sclerosis. TCRdb's copy holds only in-frame clones and misses some; the assay was immunoSEQ multiplex PCR. The table has around 70,000 clones, roughly 92% seen once; the top ten hold roughly 3.3%. Sample: peripheral blood, taken after pregnancy. The source of these receptors is a female donor in good health, enrolled as a control in a pregnancy study.

The V call is TRBV19, the J call TRBJ2-1, with a tentative D call TRBD1 (5 bases). The CDR3 extends over 12 amino acids. Trimming took 9 bases from V and 3 from J, leaving 9 bases between them. Germline V CDR1 and CDR2: LNHDA, SQIVND (reference sequence). CDR3 nucleotides: TGTGCCAGCCAGACAGACTACAATGAGCAGTTCTTC. Residues: CASQTDYNEQFF. The complete variable domain, with remaining parts taken from reference TRBV19 and TRBJ2-1, reads DGGITQSPKYLFRKEGQNVTLSCEQNLNHDAMYWYRQDPGQGLRLIYYSQIVNDFQKGDIAEGYSVSREKKESFPLTVTSAQKNPTAFYLCASQTDYNEQFFGPGTRLTVL.

This chain joins TRBV6-6 and TRBJ2-7, with 8 bases identical to TRBD1. This CDR3 contains 13 residues. V trimming: 2 bases; J trimming: 8 bases; junction bases outside the gene matches: 5. CDR1 MNHNY and CDR2 SVGAGI come from the germline V gene (reference sequence). The CDR3 DNA follows: TGTGCCAGCAGTTACCCCGGACAGGGCCAGCAGTACTTC. Translating it yields CASSYPGQGQQYF.

This clone has only one observation. The J gene is TRBJ1-3, the V gene TRBV5-4; the D is unclear. The V and J ends lost 1 base and 0 bases respectively, with 11 bases between them. The CDR3 sequence is 16 residues long. Per germline, CDR1 SGHNT and CDR2 YYREEE (reference sequence). The CDR3 is CASSLPAGVSGNTIYF. In nucleotides, the CDR3 is TGTGCCAGCAGCTTGCCGGCGGGCGTCTCTGGAAACACCATATATTTT.

This chain connects TRBV5-4 to TRBJ1-1; 8 bases map to TRBD1. Per germline, CDR1 SGHNT and CDR2 YYREEE (reference sequence). J lost 3 bases, V lost 4 bases, and 8 bases had no gene match. The CDR3 has 15 amino acids. DNA of the CDR3: TGTGCCAGCAGCGTCACAGGGGGGCGGGACACTGAAGCTTTCTTT. Protein: CASSVTGGRDTEAFF.

This clone has only one observation. This chain joins TRBV15 and TRBJ2-3; 8 bases align to TRBD2. Germline V gives CDR1 LNHNV, CDR2 YYDKDF (reference sequence). The CDR3 has 15 residues. J was trimmed by 3 bases and V by 1 base; bases with no gene match: 3. The CDR3 nucleotides read TGTGCCACCAGCAGAGGGGGACTAGGGACAGATACGCAGTATTTT. It specifies CATSRGGLGTDTQYF.

V and J are TRBV4-1 and TRBJ2-3, with 10 bases identical to TRBD2. V shed 4 bases and J 7 bases; nucleotides not matched to a gene: 11. This CDR3 has 16 amino acids. Per the germline V gene, CDR1 is MGHRA and CDR2 is YSYEKL. In DNA form, the CDR3 reads TGCGCCAGCAGCCCTCAGAGCGGGGGGGCCTCGAATACGCAGTATTTT. As protein: CASSPQSGGASNTQYF.

This chain joins TRBV18 and TRBJ1-6; 7 nucleotides align to TRBD1. The CDR3 is 18 amino acids. Trimming at V came to 2 bases and at J to 3 bases, leaving 10 bases not matched to a gene. From germline, CDR1 is KGHSH and CDR2 LQKENI. The CDR3 DNA is TGTGCCAGCTCACCAACAGGGACAGCAAACATCTATAATTCACCCCTCCACTTT. Amino acids: CASSPTGTANIYNSPLHF. Together with reference TRBV18 and TRBJ1-6, the CDR3 gives the full variable domain: NAGVMQNPRHLVRRRGQEARLRCSPMKGHSHVYWYRQLPEEGLKFMVYLQKENIIDESGMPKERFSAEFPKEGPSILRIQQVVRGDSAAYFCASSPTGTANIYNSPLHFGNGTRLTVT.

The V gene is TRBV5-1, the J gene TRBJ2-1; 7 bases map to TRBD1. This CDR3 is built from 13 residues. Germline CDR1 SGHRS, CDR2 YFSETQ. V was pared by 4 bases and J by 5 bases, with 3 bases of the junction left unmatched. CDR3 coding DNA: TGCGCCAGCAGCGTCGACAGGGACAATGAGCAGTTCTTC. It translates to CASSVDRDNEQFF.

The V call is TRBV7-8, the J call TRBJ1-4; D not certain. Germline V gene lookup returns CDR1 SGHVS and CDR2 FQNEAQ. The CDR3 runs 15 residues. The ends were cut back, 5 bases at V and 0 bases at J, with 10 bases in the middle. The CDR3 DNA reads as TGTGCCAGCAGCCCGCCAGGCTCAACTAATGAAAAACTGTTTTTT. The encoded protein is CASSPPGSTNEKLFF.

The chain combines TRBV13 with TRBJ2-3, with D tentatively TRBD1 (6 bases). CDR3 length equals 14 residues. V was shortened by 1 base and J by 6 bases, with 11 bases between the two germline ends. Germline V gives CDR1 PRHDT, CDR2 FYEKMQ (reference sequence). The CDR3 loop reads CASSLDRVADTQYF. The CDR3 DNA reads TGTGCCAGCAGCTTAGACAGGGTTGCGGATACGCAGTATTTT.

This clone was recorded only once. The V and J genes are TRBV27 and TRBJ2-3; TRBD1 matches at 8 bases. The germline gives CDR1 MNHEY, CDR2 SMNVEV (reference sequence). V shed 5 bases, J shed 5 bases, and the junction held 6 bases outside the gene matches. The CDR3 sequence is 14 residues long. This CDR3 reads CASSRTGWRDTQYF. The CDR3 nucleotides are TGTGCCAGCAGTAGGACAGGGTGGAGAGATACGCAGTATTTT.

V is TRBV4-2 and J is TRBJ1-6; D is unresolved. The length of the CDR3 is 16 residues. Germline values: CDR1 LGHNA, CDR2 YNFKEQ. Trimming stripped 1 base from V and 13 bases from J, with 20 bases between. The CDR3 bases are TGTGCCAGCAGCCAAGTCAATCGGGAAGGCGTGGGGCCCCTCCACTTT. Residues: CASSQVNREGVGPLHF.

The gene calls are TRBV6-6 and TRBJ1-5, with a tentative D call TRBD1 (6 bases). CDR3 length: 16 residues. Germline V CDR1 and CDR2: MNHNY, SVGAGI (reference sequence). V was cut by 0 bases and J by 9 bases, with 18 bases left in between. The CDR3 sequence: CASSYSSPGDGSPQHF. In DNA, the CDR3 is TGTGCCAGCAGTTACTCCAGCCCAGGGGATGGGTCGCCCCAGCATTTT.

The rearrangement joins TRBV5-6 to TRBJ2-7, with 13 bases matching TRBD2. The CDR3 consists of 15 residues. Germline V CDR1 and CDR2: SGHDT, YYEEEE. V lost 4 bases to trimming and J lost 4 bases; unmatched junction nucleotides: 5. DNA for the CDR3: TGTGCCAGCAGCAAACTAGCGGGAGGGCCGTACGAGCAGTACTTC. Its protein is CASSKLAGGPYEQYF.

This chain joins TRBV4-1 and TRBJ2-2, with no clear D. CDR3 length equals 13 residues. The ends were cut back, 2 bases at V and 6 bases at J, with 7 bases in the middle. The germline V gene has CDR1 MGHRA and CDR2 YSYEKL. The CDR3 loop reads CASSQHEAGELFF. DNA of the CDR3: TGCGCCAGCAGCCAACACGAGGCCGGGGAGCTGTTTTTT.

V and J are TRBV15 and TRBJ1-2; D uncertain. The germline V gene has CDR1 LNHNV and CDR2 YYDKDF (reference sequence). V was clipped by 5 bases and J by 6 bases, with 13 bases between them. The CDR3 is 13 residues long. CDR3 sequence reads: CATSGRNKNGYTF. The CDR3, as DNA: TGTGCCACCAGCGGGAGGAACAAAAATGGCTACACCTTC.

The chain is built from TRBV7-9 and TRBJ2-3; 9 bases are shared with TRBD2. The V and J ends lost 4 bases and 4 bases, in that order; junction bases with no gene match: 6. The CDR3 contains 15 residues. Germline assignment: CDR1 SEHNR and CDR2 FQNEAQ (reference sequence). CDR3 coding DNA: TGTGCCAGCAGCTCCACAGCGGGGGGAGCAGATACGCAGTATTTT. Its protein is CASSSTAGGADTQYF.

The gene calls are TRBV19 and TRBJ1-1, with TRBD1 matching over 7 bases. The CDR3 loop spans 16 amino acids. J lost 2 bases, V lost 4 bases, and 10 bases had no gene match. Per germline, CDR1 LNHDA and CDR2 SQIVND (reference sequence). The CDR3 here is CASSRGGPNHNTEAFF. CDR3 bases: TGTGCCAGTAGTAGAGGGGGCCCGAACCATAACACTGAAGCTTTCTTT.

The chain employs TRBV5-1 and TRBJ2-7; TRBD1 aligns across 7 bases. The CDR3 is 15 residues long. CDR1 is SGHRS, CDR2 YFSETQ, per germline. V lost 4 bases and J lost 0; bases outside the gene matches: 7. The CDR3 spells CASSMTGHSSYEQYF. The CDR3 DNA sequence: TGCGCCAGCAGCATGACAGGGCATAGCTCCTACGAGCAGTACTTC.

V gene TRBV4-2 combines with J gene TRBJ1-1, with a weak D call TRBD1 (6 bases). The V end lost 0 bases, the J end lost 11 bases, and 13 bases lay between the germline ends. The CDR3 is made up of 13 amino acids. The germline CDR1 and CDR2 sequences are LGHNA and YNFKEQ. The CDR3 sequence: CASSQDTGWEAFF. The CDR3 DNA reads as TGTGCCAGCAGCCAAGATACAGGGTGGGAGGCTTTCTTT.

The chain couples TRBV29-1 to TRBJ2-7, with 8 bases lining up with TRBD1. V shed 6 bases and J 3 bases; nucleotides not matched to a gene: 7. The CDR3 is made up of 13 amino acids. Germline V gives CDR1 SQVTM, CDR2 ANQGSEA. CDR3 DNA: TGCAGCGTGGAGGGACAGGCAAACTACGAGCAGTACTTC. It is translated as CSVEGQANYEQYF.

This clone was observed once. V gene TRBV11-2 combines with J gene TRBJ2-5, with D unclear. V dropped 1 base and J dropped 3 bases, with 6 bases sitting between them. CDR1 is SGHAT and CDR2 is FQNNGV in the germline V gene. This CDR3 contains 13 residues. The DNA for the CDR3 is TGTGCCAGCAGCTTAGGAGCCAAAGAGACCCAGTACTTC. Translating gives CASSLGAKETQYF.

The chain couples TRBV10-3 to TRBJ2-2; a possible D gene is TRBD2 (6 bases). V lost 1 base, J lost 2 bases, and 8 bases lay in between. Germline V gives CDR1 ENHRY, CDR2 SYGVKD. This CDR3 region has 15 residues. In nucleotides, the CDR3 is TGTGCCATCAGTGAGTTGGGGGGTAACACCGGGGAGCTGTTTTTT. As protein: CAISELGGNTGELFF.

V gene TRBV27 combines with J gene TRBJ2-3; no reliable D call. The CDR3 spans 13 residues. V dropped 2 bases and J dropped 4 bases, with 7 bases sitting between them. Germline V gene sequence: CDR1 MNHEY, CDR2 SMNVEV (reference sequence). The CDR3 loop reads CASSLTVADTQYF. The CDR3 DNA reads as TGTGCCAGCAGTTTAACAGTGGCAGATACGCAGTATTTT.

The chain recombines TRBV2 with TRBJ2-1; TRBD2 matches 15 bases. The CDR3 runs 15 residues. Germline lookup yields CDR1 SNHLY and CDR2 FYNNEI. V shed 3 bases, J shed 7 bases, and the junction held 1 base outside the gene matches. The CDR3 DNA reads TGTGCCAGCAGTGAGGGGACTAGCGGGAGGAATGAGCAGTTCTTC. The encoded protein is CASSEGTSGRNEQFF.

The chain carries TRBV5-1 and TRBJ2-1, with D possibly matching TRBD1 (10 bases). The CDR3 consists of 19 residues. Germline V lookup: CDR1 SGHRS, CDR2 YFSETQ. The V gene lost 4 bases and the J gene lost 4 bases, with 27 bases spanning the gap. CDR3 region: CASSLGTGEGLAGYNEQFF. The CDR3 nucleotides are TGCGCCAGCAGCCTTGGGACAGGGGAGGGTCTAGCGGGGTACAATGAGCAGTTCTTC.

V usage is TRBV27 and J usage is TRBJ2-5, with 7 bases that match TRBD2. Trimming took 3 bases from V and 3 from J; bases not matched to a gene: 1. The V gene's germline CDR1 is MNHEY and CDR2 SMNVEV (reference sequence). This CDR3 has 13 amino acids. The CDR3 reads CASSFGGKETQYF. The CDR3 region has the DNA TGTGCCAGCAGTTTCGGGGGGAAAGAGACCCAGTACTTC.

The chain couples TRBV10-2 to TRBJ2-1; D unresolved. V shed 2 bases and J shed 8 bases, with 10 bases lying between them. The CDR3 sequence is 13 residues long. Germline assignment: CDR1 WSHSY and CDR2 SAAADI. CDR3 protein: CASSERSRDEQFF. The CDR3 region has the DNA TGCGCCAGCAGTGAGCGCAGTCGGGATGAGCAGTTCTTC.

This sequence joins TRBV7-2 and TRBJ2-1; D remains unclear. This CDR3 has 16 amino acids. Looked up from germline, CDR1 is SGHTA and CDR2 is FQGNSA. V lost 1 base, J lost 3 bases, and 13 bases lay in between. This CDR3 reads CASSLEPPPIYNEQFF. The CDR3 DNA reads TGTGCCAGCAGCTTAGAACCACCCCCTATCTACAATGAGCAGTTCTTC.

The chain joins TRBV28 to TRBJ1-3; no clear D. CDR3 size: 14 residues. V was pared by 8 bases and J by 0 bases, with 11 bases between. In germline, CDR1 is MDHEN, CDR2 SYDVKM. CDR3 nucleotide sequence: TGTGCCAGCGGAGGATGGAACTCTGGAAACACCATATATTTT. As protein: CASGGWNSGNTIYF.

The rearrangement uses TRBV5-1 and TRBJ2-5, with unresolved D. Germline V gene lookup returns CDR1 SGHRS and CDR2 YFSETQ. The CDR3 runs 13 residues. V was pared by 6 bases and J by 4 bases, with 13 bases between. The CDR3 DNA reads as TGCGCCAGCAACCTAGGTGCTCGAGAGACCCAGTACTTC. Its translation is CASNLGARETQYF. Using reference TRBV5-1 and TRBJ2-5 for the parts outside the CDR3, the full variable domain is KAGVTQTPRYLIKTRGQQVTLSCSPISGHRSVSWYQQTPGQGLQFLFEYFSETQRNKGNFPGRFSGRQFSNSRSEMNVSTLELGDSALYLCASNLGARETQYFGPGTRLLVL.